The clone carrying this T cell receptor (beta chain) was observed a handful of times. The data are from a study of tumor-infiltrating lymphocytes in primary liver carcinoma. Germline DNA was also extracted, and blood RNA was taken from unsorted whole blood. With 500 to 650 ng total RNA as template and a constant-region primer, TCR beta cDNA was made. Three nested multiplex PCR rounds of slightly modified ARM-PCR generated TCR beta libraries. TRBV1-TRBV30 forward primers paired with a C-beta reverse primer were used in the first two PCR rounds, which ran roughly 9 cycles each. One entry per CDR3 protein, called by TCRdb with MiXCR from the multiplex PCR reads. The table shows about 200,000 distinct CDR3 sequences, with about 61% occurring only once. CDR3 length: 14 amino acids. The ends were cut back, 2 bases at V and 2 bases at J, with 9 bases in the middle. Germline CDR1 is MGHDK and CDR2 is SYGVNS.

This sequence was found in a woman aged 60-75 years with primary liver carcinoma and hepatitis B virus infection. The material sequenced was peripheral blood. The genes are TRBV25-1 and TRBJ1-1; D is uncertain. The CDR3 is CASSEPGINTEAFF. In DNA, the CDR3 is TGTGCCAGCAGTGAACCGGGAATCAACACTGAAGCTTTCTTT. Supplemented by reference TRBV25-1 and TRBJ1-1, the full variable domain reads EADIYQTPRYLVIGTGKKITLECSQTMGHDKMYWYQQDPGMELHLIHYSYGVNSTEKGDLSSESTVSRIRTEHFPLTLESARPSHTSQYLCASSEPGINTEAFFGQGTRLTVV.